Each of the 29 T cell receptor beta chains below was sequenced from the same sample in a study of Ad26.COV2.S vaccination and SARS-CoV-2 variants. Treatment reported: 15 to 20 received Ad26.COV2.S at low or high dose, single or two shots; 5 received placebo; per-sample allocation not given. Day 63 after the first injection of vaccine or placebo was the sampling time. Data came from immunoSEQ multiplex PCR; TCRdb stores just in-frame clones and leaves some out. This sample yields around 450,000 clones, of which 90% are seen a single time; 12% belongs to the top ten. This sample comprised peripheral blood, obtained in a trial of Ad26.COV2.S vaccine versus placebo. All receptors come from a person aged 18-60 years who received the Ad26.COV2.S COVID-19 vaccine or a placebo.

The sample holds one count of this clone. This chain uses TRBV6-5 with TRBJ2-7; D possibly uses TRBD1 or TRBD2 (5 bases each). Germline V CDR1 and CDR2: MNHEY, SVGAGI. The CDR3 is 13 residues long. The V end was cut by 9 bases, the J end by 7 bases, with 19 bases between. CDR3: CASRRDLTGEQYF. The CDR3 coding sequence is TGTGCCAGTCGCCGGGACCTTACGGGAGAGCAGTACTTC.

CDR3 sequence (DNA): TGTGCCAGCAGCTTAGGTGGCGGGACGGAGAGCTCTGGAAACACCATATATTTT. It codes for CASSLGGGTESSGNTIYF. The chain employs TRBV7-6 and TRBJ1-3; D might be TRBD1 (5 bases). V was cut by 1 base and J by 0 bases, with 16 bases left in between. Germline V gene data show CDR1 as SGHVS and CDR2 as FNYEAQ. The CDR3 loop spans 18 amino acids.

The chain couples TRBV9 to TRBJ1-1; TRBD1 is a possible D gene (5 bases). The CDR3 spans 14 residues. Germline V gene sequence: CDR1 SGDLS, CDR2 YYNGEE. The ends were cut back, 2 bases at V and 1 base at J, with 9 bases in the middle. The CDR3 nucleotides are TGTGCCAGCAGCGTCCAGGGTGGGAACACTGAAGCTTTCTTT. Protein product: CASSVQGGNTEAFF.

As for this clone: The sample contains more than one DNA sequence encoding this CDR3. This rearrangement joins TRBV5-1 to TRBJ2-7, with 8 bases lining up with TRBD2. Trimming removed 0 bases from V and 3 bases from J; junction bases left unmatched: 2. The CDR3 length is 14 residues. Germline V CDR1 and CDR2: SGHRS, YFSETQ. The CDR3 loop reads CASSLVAGGYEQYF. The CDR3 bases are TGCGCCAGCAGCTTGGTGGCGGGAGGCTACGAGCAGTACTTC.

The chain links TRBV3-1 (or the pseudogene TRBV3-2) to TRBJ1-1; unclear D gene. Trimming pared 1 base from V and 4 bases from J, leaving 7 bases between. The CDR3 loop spans 13 amino acids. Germline lookup yields CDR1 LGHDT and CDR2 YNNKEL (reference sequence). The CDR3, as DNA: TGTGCCAGCAGCCAAGTTTCTGTCACTGAAGCTTTCTTT. Translating gives CASSQVSVTEAFF.

The J gene is TRBJ1-5, the V gene TRBV19; D gene uncertain. This CDR3 comprises 13 residues. Germline-derived CDR1 and CDR2 are LNHDA and SQIVND (reference sequence). The V end lost 7 bases, the J end lost 0 bases, and 7 bases lay between the germline ends. The CDR3 DNA sequence: TGTGCCAGTAACGAGGATAGCAATCAGCCCCAGCATTTT. As protein: CASNEDSNQPQHF.

The chain couples TRBV27 to TRBJ2-1; 11 bases map to TRBD2. J was trimmed by 7 bases and V by 1 base; bases with no gene match: 6. The V gene's germline CDR1 is MNHEY and CDR2 SMNVEV (reference sequence). The CDR3 loop spans 16 amino acids. The CDR3 bases are TGTGCCAGCAGTTTATTTAGCGGGAGGGCCGGGAATGAGCAGTTCTTC. It is translated as CASSLFSGRAGNEQFF.

V and J are TRBV4-1 and TRBJ2-7; D perhaps matches TRBD2 (8 bases). Germline values: CDR1 MGHRA, CDR2 YSYEKL. V was pared by 0 bases and J by 6 bases, with 18 bases between. CDR3 length: 16 amino acids. The CDR3 DNA is TGCGCCAGCAGCCAAGATACCGGGAGGGGGCTGAGCGAGCAGTACTTC. Protein product: CASSQDTGRGLSEQYF.

The chain combines TRBV18 with TRBJ1-2, with TRBD1 matching 9 bases. Germline-derived CDR1 and CDR2 are KGHSH and LQKENI. V lost 3 bases to trimming and J lost 7 bases; unmatched junction nucleotides: 9. The CDR3 covers 15 residues. The CDR3 nucleotides read TGTGCCAGCTCACCTCTGACAGGGGGAGAGGGTGGCTACACCTTC. Protein sequence: CASSPLTGGEGGYTF.

The genes are TRBV19 and TRBJ2-7; D unresolved. The CDR3 consists of 17 residues. V was clipped by 4 bases and J by 0 bases, with 19 bases between them. In germline, CDR1 is LNHDA, CDR2 SQIVND (reference sequence). CDR3 nucleotide sequence: TGTGCCAGTAGTAGGCGGTGGGAAGGGCCTAGCTCCTACGAGCAGTACTTC. Its protein product is CASSRRWEGPSSYEQYF.

V usage is TRBV7-2 and J usage is TRBJ2-2; tentatively, D is TRBD1 or TRBD2 (5 bases each). Trimming removed 5 bases from V and 1 base from J, with 14 bases in between. The germline CDR1 and CDR2 sequences are SGHTA and FQGNSA. The CDR3 has 16 residues. The chain's CDR3 is CASSDRGRENTGELFF. As DNA, the CDR3 is TGTGCCAGCAGCGATAGGGGACGGGAGAACACCGGGGAGCTGTTTTTT.

The rearrangement links TRBV11-3 to TRBJ2-1, with 7 bases identical to TRBD2. Trimming at V came to 1 base and at J to 12 bases, leaving 6 bases not matched to a gene. Germline lookup yields CDR1 SGHNT and CDR2 YENEEA. This CDR3 comprises 13 residues. CDR3 bases: TGTGCCAGCAGCTTAGGGCCGTGGGGGGGGCAGTTCTTC. Translated, it gives CASSLGPWGGQFF.

The chain combines TRBV7-8 with TRBJ2-2; D is undetermined. This CDR3 contains 11 residues. Germline-derived CDR1 and CDR2 are SGHVS and FQNEAQ. V was shortened by 2 bases and J by 7 bases, with 2 bases between the two germline ends. For the CDR3, the DNA is TGTGCCAGCAGCTTATACGGGGAGCTGTTTTTT. Its protein is CASSLYGELFF.

The chain is built from TRBV2 and TRBJ1-5; tentatively, D is TRBD1 (5 bases). This CDR3 region has 15 residues. Trimming removed 11 bases from V and 2 bases from J, with 19 bases in between. Germline-derived CDR1 and CDR2 are SNHLY and FYNNEI. The CDR3 protein is CASVLGLGGNQPQHF. For the CDR3, the DNA is TGTGCCTCCGTTCTGGGTTTAGGGGGCAATCAGCCCCAGCATTTT.

V is TRBV2 and J is TRBJ2-5, with 10 bases fitting TRBD2. V gave up 8 bases and J gave up 5 bases; unmatched junction bases: 8. Germline assignment: CDR1 SNHLY and CDR2 FYNNEI. The CDR3 sequence is 14 residues long. DNA of the CDR3: TGTGCCAGCGGGGGGACTAGCGAGCGCGAGACCCAGTACTTC. Translation: CASGGTSERETQYF.

This clone has more than one count but fewer than ten. V usage is TRBV7-8 and J usage is TRBJ2-1; 10 bases line up with TRBD2. V lost 3 bases and J lost 6; bases outside the gene matches: 8. This CDR3 spans 16 amino acids. From germline, CDR1 is SGHVS and CDR2 FQNEAQ. The CDR3 is CASSFRAGGVGNEQFF. Written as DNA, the CDR3 is TGTGCCAGCAGCTTCCGAGCGGGAGGGGTGGGCAATGAGCAGTTCTTC.

The gene calls are TRBV15 and TRBJ1-4; D call uncertain. V was trimmed by 1 base and J by 4 bases, leaving 10 bases between them. From germline, CDR1 is LNHNV and CDR2 YYDKDF (reference sequence). This CDR3 spans 15 amino acids. This CDR3 is CATSRVPEVNEKLFF. The CDR3 nucleotides read TGTGCCACCAGCAGAGTGCCAGAAGTTAATGAAAAACTGTTTTTT.

This chain connects TRBV4-1 to TRBJ2-7, with 8 bases aligning to TRBD1. Trimming at V came to 4 bases and at J to 5 bases, leaving 7 bases not matched to a gene. This CDR3 comprises 14 residues. Germline V gene data show CDR1 as MGHRA and CDR2 as YSYEKL. The CDR3 sequence is CASSLSGQVDEQYF. CDR3 nucleotides: TGCGCCAGCAGCCTGTCGGGACAGGTGGACGAGCAGTACTTC.

This rearrangement joins TRBV27 to TRBJ1-3, with D possibly TRBD1 on 6 matching bases. There are 16 residues in the CDR3. CDR1 and CDR2 from the germline V gene are MNHEY and SMNVEV (reference sequence). The germline V and J ends were trimmed by 0 bases and 2 bases, with 11 bases remaining between them. CDR3 sequence (DNA): TGTGCCAGCAGTTTATCCGCGGGGGGCCCTGGAAACACCATATATTTT. This translates into CASSLSAGGPGNTIYF.

The chain uses TRBV7-8 and TRBJ2-7; no clear D gene. Germline CDR1 and CDR2: SGHVS and FQNEAQ. The CDR3 sequence is 15 residues long. V shed 5 bases and J shed 3 bases, with 17 bases lying between them. The CDR3 DNA follows: TGTGCCAGCAGCCCAACTCGAACAGCCAACTACGAGCAGTACTTC. Amino acids: CASSPTRTANYEQYF.

This chain connects TRBV24-1 to TRBJ2-7; D gene uncertain. Trimming removed 2 bases from V and 2 bases from J, with 12 bases in between. CDR1 is KGHDR, CDR2 SFDVKD, per germline. This CDR3 region has 15 residues. DNA for the CDR3: TGTGCCACCAGTGATTCTACCCGGTCTGCCTACGAGCAGTACTTC. As protein: CATSDSTRSAYEQYF.

This rearrangement joins TRBV6-6 to TRBJ2-2; D is uncertain. The germline V gene encodes CDR1 MNHNY and CDR2 SVGAGI (reference sequence). V was clipped by 6 bases and J by 8 bases, with 10 bases between them. CDR3 size: 12 residues. This CDR3 is CASSRDLGELFF. For the CDR3, the DNA is TGTGCCAGCAGCCGCGACCTGGGGGAGCTGTTTTTT.

This clone was counted a single time. This chain connects TRBV19 to TRBJ2-1; D is undetermined. The CDR3 covers 15 residues. Germline V CDR1 and CDR2: LNHDA, SQIVND (reference sequence). The ends were cut back, 5 bases at V and 0 bases at J, with 11 bases in the middle. CDR3 DNA sequence: TGTGCCAGTAGTGTCGAGAGGAGCTCCTACAATGAGCAGTTCTTC. Protein: CASSVERSSYNEQFF.

The V call is TRBV24-1, the J call TRBJ1-5; D uncertain. Trimming left V 9 bases short and J 1 base short, with 9 bases between. Germline-derived CDR1 and CDR2 are KGHDR and SFDVKD. The CDR3 is 13 amino acids. CDR3 region: CATGRGSNQPQHF. DNA of the CDR3: TGTGCCACCGGTCGGGGAAGCAATCAGCCCCAGCATTTT.

The V gene is TRBV4-3, the J gene TRBJ1-1; 10 nucleotides agree with TRBD1. The CDR3 extends over 18 amino acids. Trimming removed 0 bases from V and 4 bases from J; junction bases left unmatched: 11. CDR1 and CDR2 (germline): LGHNA, YSLEER. The CDR3 DNA sequence: TGCGCCAGCAGCCAAGAACTCAAGCCCGGGACAGGGGTCACTGAAGCTTTCTTT. Translation gives CASSQELKPGTGVTEAFF.

CDR3 loop: CAWSGAGANSPLHF. The CDR3, as DNA: TGTGCCTGGAGTGGGGCAGGGGCCAATTCACCCCTCCACTTT. V usage is TRBV30 and J usage is TRBJ1-6; D is perhaps TRBD1 (6 bases). Germline V gene data show CDR1 as GTSNPN and CDR2 as SVGIG (reference sequence). This CDR3 contains 14 residues. V gave up 1 base and J gave up 7 bases, with 11 bases separating them. Supplemented by reference TRBV30 and TRBJ1-6, the full variable domain reads SQTIHQWPATLVQPVGSPLSLECTVEGTSNPNLYWYRQAAGRGLQLLFYSVGIGQISSEVPQNLSASRPQDRQFILSSKKLLLSDSGFYLCAWSGAGANSPLHFGNGTRLTVT.

The chain is built from TRBV6-1 and TRBJ1-4; D gene uncertain. The CDR3 contains 14 residues. V lost 3 bases and J 6 bases, leaving 11 bases between the germline ends. CDR1 and CDR2 from the germline V gene are MNHNS and SASEGT. Here the CDR3 DNA reads TGTGCCAGCAGTGAGTACCGCTGGGATGAAAAACTGTTTTTT. Amino acid sequence: CASSEYRWDEKLFF.

The genes are TRBV7-9 and TRBJ2-7; D is possibly TRBD1 (5 bases). V was trimmed by 1 base and J by 3 bases, leaving 10 bases between them. This CDR3 has 14 residues. The germline gives CDR1 SEHNR, CDR2 FQNEAQ (reference sequence). The CDR3 is CASSLVATGYEQYF. Here the CDR3 DNA reads TGTGCCAGCAGCTTAGTGGCTACAGGCTACGAGCAGTACTTC.

J is TRBJ2-1 and V is TRBV19, with D possibly matching TRBD1 (6 bases). Germline V lookup: CDR1 LNHDA, CDR2 SQIVND (reference sequence). V was pared by 7 bases and J by 8 bases, with 21 bases between. The CDR3 runs 15 residues. The CDR3 bases are TGTGCCAGTACTCCAACAGGGTCATCCCTACATGAGCAGTTCTTC. Protein sequence: CASTPTGSSLHEQFF.